One and the same sample provided the 16 T cell receptor beta chains below, sequenced in a study of cytomegalovirus exposure and HLA in healthy donors. PCR employed 60 Vbeta and 13 Jbeta primers. The protocol was immunoSEQ multiplex PCR, while the TCRdb copy is restricted to in-frame clones and leaves out a portion. The repertoire holds over 80,000 clones, with 76% as singletons. Sequencing was performed on PBMCs. These receptors originate from a man aged 40-50 years in good health and CMV-seronegative.

The rearrangement uses TRBV9 and TRBJ1-2; D may be TRBD1 (5 bases). There are 12 residues in the CDR3. The germline CDR1 and CDR2 sequences are SGDLS and YYNGEE. V gave up 4 bases and J gave up 8 bases, with 12 bases separating them. CDR3 residues: CASSSTGGGYTF. CDR3 bases: TGTGCCAGCAGCTCAACAGGCGGCGGCTACACCTTC.

This rearrangement joins TRBV5-1 to TRBJ1-1; 11 nucleotides align to TRBD1. Trimming cost V 4 bases and J 0 bases; bases outside gene matches: 5. The CDR3 totals 16 residues. Looked up from germline, CDR1 is SGHRS and CDR2 is YFSETQ. CDR3 nucleotide sequence: TGCGCCAGCAGCCCGGGACAGGGGGGGATGAACACTGAAGCTTTCTTT. Translating gives CASSPGQGGMNTEAFF.

This chain connects TRBV5-8 to TRBJ1-5; weak D call: TRBD1 (6 bases). CDR1 SGHTS and CDR2 YDEGEE come from the germline V gene. This CDR3 has 14 residues. Trimming shortened V by 1 base and J by 5 bases, and 10 bases separated the two germline ends. CDR3 DNA: TGTGCCAGCAGCTTGCGTACAGGGTATCAGCCCCAGCATTTT. Amino acids: CASSLRTGYQPQHF.

The chain combines TRBV6-4 with TRBJ2-5; 10 nucleotides match TRBD2. Per the germline V gene, CDR1 is MRHNA and CDR2 is SNTAGT. The CDR3 is 15 amino acids. V trimming: 1 base; J trimming: 1 base; junction bases outside the gene matches: 0. The CDR3 reads CASSDLAGGQETQYF. For the CDR3, the DNA is TGTGCCAGCAGTGACTTAGCGGGGGGCCAAGAGACCCAGTACTTC.

The CDR3 is CASSGGGDDEQYF. The CDR3 DNA reads as TGTGCCAGCAGTGGCGGAGGGGATGACGAGCAGTACTTC. The V call is TRBV6-5, the J call TRBJ2-7; D is possibly TRBD2 (6 bases). The germline V gene has CDR1 MNHEY and CDR2 SVGAGI. The ends were cut back, 5 bases at V and 5 bases at J, with 13 bases in the middle. This CDR3 has 13 amino acids.

This clone has just a few counts. For the CDR3, the DNA is TGTGCCAGCAGCCCCTACGGACAGGGGATCCAAGAGACCCAGTACTTC. It encodes CASSPYGQGIQETQYF. The chain has TRBV5-5 and TRBJ2-5, with 9 bases aligning to TRBD1. J gave up 1 base and V 4 bases, and 8 bases lay outside the gene matches. The CDR3 is made up of 16 amino acids. Germline V gene sequence: CDR1 SGHKS, CDR2 YYEKEE (reference sequence).

The V call is TRBV7-2, the J call TRBJ2-1; 9 nucleotides line up with TRBD2. Germline-derived CDR1 and CDR2 are SGHTA and FQGNSA. CDR3 length equals 17 residues. V shed 5 bases, J shed 8 bases, and the junction held 16 bases outside the gene matches. As DNA, the CDR3 is TGTGCCAGCAGCAAAGATGGGGGCGGGGGGGGCAGCGATGAGCAGTTCTTC. Protein: CASSKDGGGGGSDEQFF.

The chain uses TRBV28 and TRBJ1-1; D possibly corresponds to TRBD1 (6 bases). CDR3 size: 15 residues. Germline V gives CDR1 MDHEN, CDR2 SYDVKM. V lost 6 bases, J lost 3 bases, and 17 bases lay in between. This CDR3 is CASSRSRGEDTEAFF. Here the CDR3 DNA reads TGTGCCAGCAGCCGCTCCAGGGGTGAGGACACTGAAGCTTTCTTT.

V gene TRBV27 combines with J gene TRBJ2-3; TRBD2 matches 13 bases. The germline CDR1 and CDR2 sequences are MNHEY and SMNVEV (reference sequence). Unmatched junction bases numbered 7, after V lost 2 bases and J lost 5 bases. The CDR3 runs 17 residues. CDR3 protein: CASSLLTSGGAGDTQYF. The CDR3, as DNA: TGTGCCAGCAGTTTACTCACTAGCGGGGGGGCCGGAGATACGCAGTATTTT.

This clone was picked up a small number of times. V is TRBV16 and J is TRBJ2-1, with D perhaps TRBD2 (7 bases). V shed 1 base and J shed 0 bases, with 13 bases lying between them. CDR1 and CDR2 (germline): KGHSY, FQNENV. The CDR3 is 17 residues long. The CDR3: CASSQYGGAYSYNEQFF. The CDR3 DNA sequence: TGTGCCAGCAGCCAATATGGGGGGGCATACTCCTACAATGAGCAGTTCTTC.

Remarks on this clone: Compared with germline, one end of the junction differs, possibly owing to a read error. The chain employs TRBV4-2 and TRBJ1-2, with TRBD1 identical over 10 bases. There are 15 residues in the CDR3. The germline V gene encodes CDR1 LGHNA and CDR2 YNFKEQ. The CDR3 DNA reads TGTGCCAGCAGCAAACCGGGACAGGGGTTCTATAGCTACACCTTC. Amino acid sequence: CASSKPGQGFYSYTF.

The chain employs TRBV19 and TRBJ1-1; 8 bases line up with TRBD1. The CDR3 sequence is 17 residues long. From germline, CDR1 is LNHDA and CDR2 SQIVND (reference sequence). Trimming at V came to 6 bases and at J to 5 bases, leaving 17 bases not matched to a gene. In DNA, the CDR3 is TGTGCCAGTAGAACAGGACAGGGTTTGGGGGAATGGACTGAAGCTTTCTTT. This translates into CASRTGQGLGEWTEAFF. The entire variable domain, with the rest obtained from reference TRBV19 and TRBJ1-1, is as follows: DGGITQSPKYLFRKEGQNVTLSCEQNLNHDAMYWYRQDPGQGLRLIYYSQIVNDFQKGDIAEGYSVSREKKESFPLTVTSAQKNPTAFYLCASRTGQGLGEWTEAFFGQGTRLTVV.

Concerning this clone itself: The same CDR3 is also encoded by other DNA sequences in this sample. The rearrangement uses TRBV28 and TRBJ2-6, with a weak D call TRBD2 (6 bases). The CDR3 has 18 amino acids. The ends were cut back, 3 bases at V and 2 bases at J, with 17 bases in the middle. The germline V gene has CDR1 MDHEN and CDR2 SYDVKM. The CDR3 DNA reads TGTGCCAGCAGTTTTTGGACGGGGGAAGATCCTGGGGCCAACGTCCTGACTTTC. Translating gives CASSFWTGEDPGANVLTF.

The chain recombines TRBV29-1 with TRBJ1-2, with 7 bases matching TRBD1. V trimming: 7 bases; J trimming: 8 bases; junction bases outside the gene matches: 13. This CDR3 is built from 13 residues. Germline V CDR1 and CDR2: SQVTM, ANQGSEA. CDR3 bases: TGCAGCGGCTATAAAACAGGGGTCGGGGGCTACACCTTC. Protein: CSGYKTGVGGYTF.

The rearrangement uses TRBV21-1 and TRBJ1-5; TRBD1, as called in the table, went unchecked against the DNA. TRBV21-1 is given as a pseudogene. The CDR3 totals 15 residues. The CDR3 DNA reads as TGTGCCAGCACAAACAGGGGACTTAGCAATCAGCCCCAGCATTTT. Its protein product is CASTNRGLSNQPQHF.

The chain employs TRBV2 and TRBJ2-7; 10 bases are a match to TRBD2. The CDR3 length is 15 residues. CDR1 SNHLY and CDR2 FYNNEI come from the germline V gene. Unmatched junction bases numbered 6, after V lost 6 bases and J lost 1 base. This chain's CDR3 is CASRELAGLSYEQYF. The CDR3 coding sequence is TGTGCCAGCAGGGAACTAGCGGGGTTGTCCTACGAGCAGTACTTC. The full variable domain, with the rest looked up from reference TRBV2 and TRBJ2-7, is EPEVTQTPSHQVTQMGQEVILRCVPISNHLYFYWYRQILGQKVEFLVSFYNNEISEKSEIFDDQFSVERPDGSNFTLKIRSTKLEDSAMYFCASRELAGLSYEQYFGPGTRLTVT.